Listed below are T cell receptor beta chains from one sample, sequenced in a study of identical twins. TCRdb independently ran MiXCR on the 5' RACE reads; one entry per CDR3 protein. The sample holds 1.5 million to 2 million distinct CDR3 sequences, roughly a third seen once. The specimen was cord blood. These TCRs come from a newborn girl in good health. Both conserved end residues are part of each CDR3. D genes are given only for firm matches. Rows may omit the clone size; those that give it use once, few, many or a size class.

>.|TRBJ2-5|few|TRBV12-3/TRBV12-4|15
CASSTTGSPQETQYF
TGTGCCAGCAGTACGACAGGATCCCCTCAAGAGACCCAGTACTTC
>.|TRBJ2-1|many|TRBV25-1|11
CASSASDEQFF
TGTGCCAGCAGTGCTAGCGATGAGCAGTTCTTC
>.|TRBJ2-3|few|TRBV20-1|10
CSAKGDTQYF
TGCAGTGCGAAGGGTGATACGCAGTATTTT
>.|TRBJ1-5|few|TRBV20-1|17
CSADGWSGTGNNQPQHF
TGCAGTGCTGATGGATGGTCGGGAACGGGAAACAATCAGCCCCAGCATTTT
>.|TRBJ2-4|few|TRBV12-3/TRBV12-4|11
CASSAGRVQYF
TGTGCCAGCAGCGCCGGGAGAGTTCAGTACTTC
>TRBD2|TRBJ2-7|.|TRBV11-2|18
CASSPWGLAGTRPYEQYF
TGTGCCAGCAGCCCGTGGGGACTAGCGGGGACAAGGCCCTACGAGCAGTACTTC
>.|TRBJ2-7|.|TRBV28|18
CASSLPLAAPSLSYEQYF
TGTGCCAGCAGCTTGCCTCTGGCAGCCCCAAGCCTCTCCTACGAGCAGTACTTC
>.|TRBJ2-3|few|TRBV27|18
CASTQWAVGSAGGVTQYF
TGTGCCAGCACCCAATGGGCAGTCGGGAGCGCCGGTGGGGTTACGCAGTATTTT
>TRBD1|TRBJ1-1|.|TRBV27|17
CASSGLRGPSPNTEAFF
TGTGCCAGCAGTGGACTCAGGGGGCCCTCGCCGAACACTGAAGCTTTCTTT
>.|TRBJ1-4|.|TRBV10-3|15
CAISPSDTTNEKLFF
TGTGCCATCAGCCCCTCAGATACAACTAATGAAAAACTGTTTTTT
>.|TRBJ2-3|few|TRBV7-2|13
CASSPNRADTQYF
TGTGCCAGCAGCCCTAACAGGGCGGATACGCAGTATTTT
>.|TRBJ2-5|few|TRBV28|17
CASSFRAGRRRQETQYF
TGTGCCAGCAGTTTTCGAGCCGGTCGACGTCGCCAAGAGACCCAGTACTTC
>TRBD1|TRBJ2-3|few|TRBV7-9|15
CASSSGQASTDTQYF
TGTGCCAGCAGCTCCGGACAGGCTAGCACAGATACGCAGTATTTT
>.|TRBJ2-1|.|TRBV12-3/TRBV12-4|15
CASTNGHRLYNEQFF
TGTGCCAGCACCAACGGACACCGCCTTTACAATGAGCAGTTCTTC
>TRBD2|TRBJ2-3|.|TRBV11-3|17
CASSLGFGGGAEDTQYF
TGTGCCAGCAGCTTAGGTTTCGGCGGGGGGGCCGAAGATACGCAGTATTTT
>.|TRBJ1-5|.|TRBV4-2|17
CASSQPLTADGNQPQHF
TGTGCCAGCAGCCAACCTTTGACAGCTGATGGCAATCAGCCCCAGCATTTT
>.|TRBJ1-4|.|TRBV20-1|12
CSASSANEKLFF
TGCAGTGCTAGTTCGGCTAATGAAAAACTGTTTTTT
>TRBD1|TRBJ1-1|.|TRBV20-1|16
CSARDPNVPGQGRAFF
TGCAGTGCTAGAGATCCAAATGTCCCGGGACAGGGGAGAGCTTTCTTT
>TRBD1|TRBJ1-2|.|TRBV10-3|15
CAISNRTGRHYGYTF
TGTGCCATCAGCAACCGGACAGGGCGACACTATGGCTACACCTTC
>.|TRBJ2-5|few|TRBV27|13
CAGSLSSDNEQYF
TGTGCCGGCAGTTTATCATCTGACAATGAGCAGTACTTC
>.|TRBJ2-1|.|TRBV14|13
CASSPHGSHEQFF
TGTGCCAGCAGCCCCCACGGGAGTCATGAGCAGTTCTTC
>.|TRBJ1-6|.|TRBV20-1|16
CSARRAGTRVGSPLHF
TGCAGTGCTAGAAGAGCAGGGACACGGGTGGGCTCACCCCTCCACTTT
>.|TRBJ1-5|.|TRBV27|14
CATSSATGNQPQHF
TGTGCCACCAGTTCGGCCACGGGCAATCAGCCCCAGCATTTT
>.|TRBJ2-7|.|TRBV18|15
CASSHAPESSYEQYF
TGTGCCAGCTCACACGCGCCCGAAAGCTCCTACGAGCAGTACTTC
>TRBD1|TRBJ1-4|.|TRBV6-1|13
CASRTGPYEKLFF
TGTGCCAGCAGGACAGGGCCGTATGAAAAACTGTTTTTT
>TRBD2|TRBJ2-1|.|TRBV12-5|15
CASGQTSGSYNEQFF
TGTGCTAGTGGCCAAACTAGCGGGAGTTACAATGAGCAGTTCTTC
>.|TRBJ2-1|few|TRBV6-5|15
CASSYSANRGNEQFF
TGTGCCAGCAGTTACTCGGCTAACCGGGGCAATGAGCAGTTCTTC
>TRBD2|TRBJ2-7|few|TRBV10-3|15
CAISESSLGGNEQYF
TGTGCCATCAGTGAGTCATCGTTGGGGGGGAACGAGCAGTACTTC
>TRBD2|TRBJ2-1|few|TRBV14|16
CASSQDAGGVYNEQFF
TGTGCCAGCAGCCAAGACGCGGGGGGGGTCTACAATGAGCAGTTCTTC
>TRBD2|TRBJ2-7|.|TRBV4-1|16
CASSQVERGPYNEQYF
TGCGCCAGCAGCCAAGTAGAGCGGGGCCCCTACAATGAGCAGTACTTC
>TRBD2|TRBJ2-7|.|TRBV3-1|14
CASSRYTSGYEQYF
TGTGCCAGCAGCCGATACACTAGCGGCTACGAGCAGTACTTC
>TRBD2|TRBJ2-1|few|TRBV7-9|18
CASSLTSGGLHSYNEQFF
TGTGCCAGCAGCCTGACTAGCGGGGGCCTCCACTCCTACAATGAGCAGTTCTTC
>TRBD1|TRBJ2-2|.|TRBV29-1|16
CSVRGQGLLRAGELFF
TGCAGCGTAAGAGGACAGGGCCTCTTAAGGGCCGGGGAGCTGTTTTTT
>.|TRBJ2-5|.|TRBV6-1|16
CASSEWRRQYQETQYF
TGTGCCAGCAGTGAATGGCGGAGACAGTACCAAGAGACCCAGTACTTC
>.|TRBJ1-2|.|TRBV10-3|12
CAISEAGTMDTF
TGTGCCATCAGTGAGGCCGGGACCATGGACACCTTC
>.|TRBJ2-3|few|TRBV28|14
CASSPYQVSDTQYF
TGTGCCAGCAGTCCGTATCAAGTTTCGGATACGCAGTATTTT
>.|TRBJ2-3|.|TRBV29-1|15
CSVVTGVRGTDTQYF
TGCAGCGTTGTGACGGGGGTCAGGGGCACAGATACGCAGTATTTT
>TRBD1|TRBJ1-2|few|TRBV20-1|15
CSASSEPGGSNGYTF
TGCAGTGCTAGTAGTGAGCCAGGGGGATCGAATGGCTACACCTTC
>TRBD1|TRBJ2-7|few|TRBV20-1|13
CSARYRGGYEQYF
TGCAGTGCCCGATACAGGGGTGGGTACGAGCAGTACTTC
>TRBD2|TRBJ2-1|.|TRBV4-2|16
CASSQMGLADYSEQFF
TGTGCCAGCAGCCAGATGGGGCTAGCGGATTACAGTGAGCAGTTCTTC